The rows below give T cell receptor beta chains drawn from one sample of a study of neurological immune-mediated disorders. MiXCR was run by TCRdb on the 5' RACE reads, yielding one entry per CDR3 protein. The sample lists tens of thousands of distinct CDR3 sequences; roughly 13% were seen once. Specimen: PBMCs. The receptors stem from a female donor with HTLV-1-associated myelopathy (HAM/TSP). Both conserved end residues are part of each CDR3. The order of the fields is V gene, clone size, D gene, J gene, CDR3 DNA, CDR3 protein. D genes are given only for firm matches. Only part of the rows carry a size: once, few, many, or a class if the clone is expanded.

TRBV25-1	many	-	TRBJ2-5	TGTGCCAGCAGTGAATCCCGACAGAACCAAGAGACCCAGTACTTC	CASSESRQNQETQYF
TRBV20-1	many	-	TRBJ2-3	TGCAGTGCTAGCGGGGTTCTCACAGATACGCAGTATTTT	CSASGVLTDTQYF
TRBV7-6	-	TRBD1	TRBJ1-3	TGTGCCAGCAGCTTATGGCTAAAGGGGGCCGAAAGGTCTGGAAACACCATATATTTT	CASSLWLKGAERSGNTIYF
TRBV12-3/TRBV12-4	-	-	TRBJ2-2	TGTGCCAGCAGAGAAAACCGGTACGCAGCGGACACCGGGGAGCTGTTTTTT	CASRENRYAADTGELFF
TRBV5-5	-	TRBD1	TRBJ1-1	TGTGCCAGCAGCTCAAACCGCCCCGGGACAGGCACTGAAGCTTTCTTT	CASSSNRPGTGTEAFF
TRBV19	-	TRBD1	TRBJ1-5	TGTGCCAGTAGGCCCTCGGGACAGGACAATCAGCCCCAGCATTTT	CASRPSGQDNQPQHF
TRBV24-1	-	-	TRBJ2-5	TGTGCCACCAGTGAAACCCGGGCAGCCAACCAAGAGACCCAGTACTTC	CATSETRAANQETQYF
TRBV5-1	many	-	TRBJ2-7	TGCGCCAGCAATAGCGGGACAGCATACGAGCAGTACTTC	CASNSGTAYEQYF
TRBV4-1	many	TRBD1	TRBJ2-2	TGCGCCAGCAGCCTCGCCAGGGGGCTTCCCGGGGAGCTGTTTTTT	CASSLARGLPGELFF
TRBV9	many	-	TRBJ1-2	TGTGCCGAACAACTGGGGAGCTACACCTTC	CAEQLGSYTF
TRBV10-2	many	TRBD2	TRBJ2-3	TGCGCCAGCAGACCGGGACTAGCGGGGACAGATACGCAGTATTTT	CASRPGLAGTDTQYF
TRBV5-1	many	TRBD2	TRBJ2-2	TGCGCCAGCAGCGCCCGGGGGGGGGCGAACACCGGGGAGCTGTTTTTT	CASSARGGANTGELFF
TRBV16	many	-	TRBJ2-5	TGTGCCAGCAGCCAATCTCAGCAGCTTCGGGGGTCCCAAGAGACCCAGTACTTC	CASSQSQQLRGSQETQYF
TRBV27	many	TRBD1	TRBJ2-1	TGTGCCAGCACCCATAGACAGGGCATACCTTACAATGAGCAGTTCTTC	CASTHRQGIPYNEQFF
TRBV10-3	many	TRBD1	TRBJ2-7	TGTGCCATCAAACAGGGGGAGTCCTACGAGCAGTACTTC	CAIKQGESYEQYF
TRBV12-3/TRBV12-4	many	TRBD1	TRBJ2-2	TGTGCCAGCAGCTCGGGACAGGGGGCGACCGGGGAGCTGTTTTTT	CASSSGQGATGELFF
TRBV7-3	many	-	TRBJ2-3	TGTGCCAGCAGCTTTACAGGGCCCACAGATACGCAGTATTTT	CASSFTGPTDTQYF
TRBV20-1	many	-	TRBJ1-5	TGCAGTGCTAGAGGGGGCGGGGGCAATCAGCCCCAGCATTTT	CSARGGGGNQPQHF
TRBV7-3	-	-	TRBJ1-1	TGTGCCAGCAGCTTATCCCGGACGGGAACTGAAGCTTTCTTT	CASSLSRTGTEAFF
TRBV4-3	many	-	TRBJ2-7	TGCGCCAGCAGCCTTGGTCTTATCGCCTACGAGCAGTACTTC	CASSLGLIAYEQYF
TRBV27	many	-	TRBJ1-5	TGTGCCAGCAGTTTAATTGGGGGCGGACAGCCCCAGCATTTT	CASSLIGGGQPQHF
TRBV5-1	-	TRBD2	TRBJ2-2	TGCGCCAGCAGCTTGGTCCCCACTAGCGGGGGGCCCGCCACCGGGGAGCTGTTTTTT	CASSLVPTSGGPATGELFF
TRBV7-9	few	-	TRBJ1-6	TGTGCCAGCAGCTTCAGGACGACCTATTCACCCCTCCACTTT	CASSFRTTYSPLHF
TRBV5-1	many	-	TRBJ2-2	TGCGCCAGCAGCTTCGACGGGGGGCCAGCCGGGGAGCTGTTTTTT	CASSFDGGPAGELFF
TRBV5-8	many	TRBD1	TRBJ1-6	TGTGCCAGCAGCCCGACAGGGGTTAATAATTCACCCCTCCACTTT	CASSPTGVNNSPLHF
TRBV7-2	many	TRBD2	TRBJ2-7	TGTGCCAGCAGCCCAAGCGGGGGGGCCTTCTACGAGCAGTACTTC	CASSPSGGAFYEQYF
TRBV6-5	-	-	TRBJ1-3	TGTGCCAGCAGTTACTCGTCTGGAAACACCATATATTTT	CASSYSSGNTIYF
TRBV25-1	many	-	TRBJ1-1	TGTGCCAGCAGTCCTGTCCGGGGACTGAACACTGAAGCTTTCTTT	CASSPVRGLNTEAFF
TRBV28	many	TRBD1	TRBJ1-1	TGTGCCAGCAGTTTATCCCCGACAGGGGGGCCTGAAGCTTTCTTT	CASSLSPTGGPEAFF
TRBV5-1	many	TRBD1	TRBJ1-2	TGCGCCAGCAGCCCAGGACAGGGCGGCTATGGCTACACCTTC	CASSPGQGGYGYTF
TRBV6-5	many	TRBD2	TRBJ2-1	TGTGCCAGCAGGACCGGGACTAGCCTTTACAATGAGCAGTTCTTC	CASRTGTSLYNEQFF
TRBV12-3/TRBV12-4	-	-	TRBJ2-5	TGTGCCAGCAGCCGACTCGGGACGGGGGAGACCCAGTACTTC	CASSRLGTGETQYF
TRBV12-3/TRBV12-4	many	-	TRBJ2-3	TGTGCCAGCAGTTTAGGGCTGGGCACAGATACGCAGTATTTT	CASSLGLGTDTQYF
TRBV20-1	many	TRBD2	TRBJ2-5	TGCAGTGCTAGAGGGACTAGCGGGGGCCCGGGAGAGACCCAGTACTTC	CSARGTSGGPGETQYF
TRBV7-8	many	-	TRBJ2-3	TGTGCCAGCAGCTTAGTCCAGAAGTGGGATACGCAGTATTTT	CASSLVQKWDTQYF
TRBV18	-	-	TRBJ2-7	TGTGCCAGCTCACCACAGTCACAGGGCAGCGAGCAGTACTTC	CASSPQSQGSEQYF
TRBV5-1	medium-sized	-	TRBJ1-5	TGCGCCAGCAGCTTGCTAGGGGATAGCAATCAGCCCCAGCATTTT	CASSLLGDSNQPQHF
TRBV10-3	many	-	TRBJ2-1	TGTGCCATCAGTGAGTCCCTCAATGAGCAGTTCTTC	CAISESLNEQFF
TRBV6-5	many	TRBD2	TRBJ2-6	TGTGCCAGCAGCGGAGCGGGGTTCAGCTCTGGGGCCAACGTCCTGACTTTC	CASSGAGFSSGANVLTF
TRBV20-1	-	TRBD1	TRBJ2-1	TGCAGTGCTAGAGATTCTTTTAGGACAGGGGCCTACAATGAGCAGTTCTTC	CSARDSFRTGAYNEQFF
TRBV20-1	many	-	TRBJ2-5	TGCAGTATGCTAGTTATATCGGAGACCCAGTACTTC	CSMLVISETQYF
TRBV11-2	many	-	TRBJ2-2	TGTGCCAGCAGCTTAGTGGCCGGGGAGCTGTTTTTT	CASSLVAGELFF
TRBV28	-	TRBD1	TRBJ1-1	TGTGCCAGCAGTTTATCCTTCGGGACAGGGGGACGGGTTGAAGCTTTCTTT	CASSLSFGTGGRVEAFF
TRBV2	many	-	TRBJ1-4	TGTGCCAGCAGTGAGGGACCTAATGAAAAACTGTTTTTT	CASSEGPNEKLFF
TRBV29-1	-	-	TRBJ1-2	TGCAGCGTCCGCCCCCTGTCGGTCGCCTATGGCTACACCTTC	CSVRPLSVAYGYTF
TRBV5-1	many	-	TRBJ1-3	TGCGCCAGCAGCTTGGAGGGAGGGGCTGGAAACACCATATATTTT	CASSLEGGAGNTIYF
TRBV5-1	many	TRBD1	TRBJ2-7	TGCGCCAGCGGGGATGGACAGGTCTCGGCCTACGAGCAGTACTTC	CASGDGQVSAYEQYF
TRBV14	many	TRBD1	TRBJ2-5	TGTGCCAGCAGCCAAGATAAGGGGACAGCAACCAAAGAGACCCAGTACTTC	CASSQDKGTATKETQYF
TRBV27	many	-	TRBJ1-2	TGTGCCAGCAGGCCTCGACAGCTCTCCTGTACTAACTATGGCTACACCTTC	CASRPRQLSCTNYGYTF
TRBV6-2/TRBV6-3	few	TRBD1	TRBJ2-5	TGTGCCAGCAGCCGACGGACAGGGCCGACCTTAGAGACCCAGTACTTC	CASSRRTGPTLETQYF
TRBV5-1	many	-	TRBJ2-3	TGCGCCAGCAGCTTGAGGGTAGCTCGGCAACGTAATACGCAGTATTTT	CASSLRVARQRNTQYF
TRBV6-1	-	-	TRBJ2-2	TGTGCCAGCACCAAAGGGCAGTTCCCCGGGGAGCTGTTTTTT	CASTKGQFPGELFF